This TCR beta chain was retrieved from a study of CD8 T cells in Susac syndrome. Study outcomes and limitations: It was acknowledged in the study that its TCR sequencing and HLA analysis involved a relatively small number of individuals.

Roughly 0.45 to 1 ug RNA was reverse transcribed with random hexamers. Amplification of TCR beta CDR3 was carried out by immunoSEQ multiplex PCR, which covered 54 Vbeta and 13 Jbeta segments. TCRdb re-called the immunoSEQ multiplex PCR reads with MiXCR, one entry per CDR3 protein. The sample consists of 90,000 to 150,000 distinct CDR3 sequences, 92% of them appearing once. The study sequenced TCR beta in blood CD8+ and CD4+ T cells. The healthy controls were matched to patients by age and sex. A remark on this clonotype: Antigen specificity is unknown.

The CDR3 length is 13 residues. Trimming left V 6 bases short and J 3 bases short, with 9 bases between. This TCR was sampled from a human donor in good health. This sequence joins TRBV12-3 or TRBV12-4 and TRBJ2-1, with D possibly TRBD2 on 5 matching bases. The material sequenced was CD4+ T cells from PBMCs. CDR3 nucleotides: TGTGCCAGCAGACCCGGAGGCTACAATGAGCAGTTCTTC. Translation gives CASRPGGYNEQFF.